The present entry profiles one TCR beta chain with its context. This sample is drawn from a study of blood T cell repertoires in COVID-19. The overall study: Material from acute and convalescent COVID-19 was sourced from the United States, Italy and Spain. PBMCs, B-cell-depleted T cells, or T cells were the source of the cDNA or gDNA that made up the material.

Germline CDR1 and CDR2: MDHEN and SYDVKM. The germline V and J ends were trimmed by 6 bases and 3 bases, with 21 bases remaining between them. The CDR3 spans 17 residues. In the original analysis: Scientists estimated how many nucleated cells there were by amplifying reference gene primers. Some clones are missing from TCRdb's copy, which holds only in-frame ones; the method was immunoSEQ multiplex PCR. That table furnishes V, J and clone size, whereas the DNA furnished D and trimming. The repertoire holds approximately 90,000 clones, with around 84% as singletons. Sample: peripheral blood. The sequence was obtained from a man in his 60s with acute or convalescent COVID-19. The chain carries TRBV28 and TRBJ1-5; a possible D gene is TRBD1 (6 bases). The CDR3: CASSATQGFTANQPQHF. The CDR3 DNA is TGTGCCAGCAGCGCCACACAGGGATTCACTGCCAATCAGCCCCAGCATTTT.